The TCR beta chain under discussion was sequenced for a study of blood T cell repertoires in COVID-19. Trimming took 7 bases from V and 1 from J, leaving 16 bases between them. From germline, CDR1 is LNHDA and CDR2 SQIVND (reference sequence). The CDR3 extends over 15 amino acids. Assay: immunoSEQ multiplex PCR; the TCRdb copy retains only in-frame clones and omits some. Of around 35,000 clones listed, around 86% are singletons. The chain has TRBV19 and TRBJ1-1; tentatively, D is TRBD1 (6 bases). The receptor's source is a man aged 70-80 years with acute or convalescent COVID-19. Sequenced: peripheral blood. CDR3 residues: CASTTLGHQNTEAFF. The CDR3 nucleotides are TGTGCCAGTACCACCTTGGGACACCAGAACACTGAAGCTTTCTTT.